This T cell receptor (beta chain) was identified in a study of blood T cells in healthy people across ages. Study results and caveats: The study found more naive CD4+ cells and higher diversity in long-lived than aged donors. It was held that the diversity estimates obtained from one million T cells were underestimates. Older age coincided with a roughly linear decline in TCR beta diversity per million T cells. Possibly confounding the expanded clonotype changes was the fact that donor CMV status was unknown.

This CDR3 is 13 amino acids long. Germline V gene lookup returns CDR1 LGHDT and CDR2 YNNKEL (reference sequence). V lost 6 bases, J lost 5 bases, and 12 bases lay in between. Of note for this clonotype: Its antigen is as yet unknown.

Primers used in a second PCR of about 7 to 12 cycles were a sample-barcoded 5' primer and a J-beta primer mix. TCRdb itself ran the 5' RACE reads through MiXCR, one entry per CDR3 protein. The sample includes some 550,000 distinct CDR3 sequences, 40% to 55% of them seen just once. The sequence derives from a man aged 80 or over in good health. The sequencing sample was made of blood. The chain uses TRBV3-1 and TRBJ2-3, with a weak D call TRBD2 (6 bases). CDR3 sequence: CASRDGGLDTQYF. Written as DNA, the CDR3 is TGTGCCAGCAGAGACGGGGGACTAGATACGCAGTATTTT.